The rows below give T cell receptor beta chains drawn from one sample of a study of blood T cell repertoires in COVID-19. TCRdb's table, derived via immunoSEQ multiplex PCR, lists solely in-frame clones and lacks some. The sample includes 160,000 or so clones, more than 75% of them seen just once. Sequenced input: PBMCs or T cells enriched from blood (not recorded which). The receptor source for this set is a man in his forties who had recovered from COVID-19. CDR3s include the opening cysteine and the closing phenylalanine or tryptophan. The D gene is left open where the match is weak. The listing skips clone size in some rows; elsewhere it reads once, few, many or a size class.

CDR3 protein: CASSPFRGSQGTDTQYF; CDR3 DNA: TGTGCCAGCAGTCCGTTTAGGGGCTCCCAAGGAACAGATACGCAGTATTTT; clone size: NA; V gene: TRBV6-6; J gene: TRBJ2-3; D gene: NA
CDR3 protein: CASSWVAGPGQETQYF; CDR3 DNA: TGTGCCAGCAGCTGGGTAGCGGGCCCGGGGCAAGAGACCCAGTACTTC; clone size: NA; V gene: TRBV7-3; J gene: TRBJ2-5; D gene: TRBD2
CDR3 protein: CASSAKPVIGNTIYF; CDR3 DNA: TGTGCCAGTAGTGCGAAGCCCGTCATCGGAAACACCATATATTTT; clone size: NA; V gene: TRBV19; J gene: TRBJ1-3; D gene: NA
CDR3 protein: CASSPKDGGAFDNEQFF; CDR3 DNA: TGTGCCAGCAGCCCCAAGGATGGGGGGGCCTTCGACAATGAGCAGTTCTTC; clone size: NA; V gene: TRBV11-2; J gene: TRBJ2-1; D gene: NA
CDR3 protein: CASSLNSNTGELFF; CDR3 DNA: TGCGCCAGCAGCTTAAACAGTAACACCGGGGAGCTGTTTTTT; clone size: NA; V gene: TRBV5-1; J gene: TRBJ2-2; D gene: NA
CDR3 protein: CASSPQGFSSYNEQFF; CDR3 DNA: TGTGCCAGCAGCCCACAGGGTTTTAGCTCCTACAATGAGCAGTTCTTC; clone size: NA; V gene: TRBV6-4; J gene: TRBJ2-1; D gene: NA
CDR3 protein: CASSPMGLTGELFF; CDR3 DNA: TGCGCCAGCAGCCCGATGGGACTCACCGGGGAGCTGTTTTTT; clone size: NA; V gene: TRBV5-1; J gene: TRBJ2-2; D gene: NA
CDR3 protein: CASSRTAGDTEAFF; CDR3 DNA: TGTGCCAGCTCACGCACAGCGGGAGACACTGAAGCTTTCTTT; clone size: many; V gene: TRBV18; J gene: TRBJ1-1; D gene: NA
CDR3 protein: CSASMAGPRVDTQYF; CDR3 DNA: TGCAGTGCTAGTATGGCGGGGCCCAGGGTAGATACGCAGTATTTT; clone size: NA; V gene: TRBV20-1; J gene: TRBJ2-3; D gene: NA
CDR3 protein: CASSDDYRLNTEAFF; CDR3 DNA: TGTGCCAGCAGTGACGACTACAGACTTAACACTGAAGCTTTCTTT; clone size: NA; V gene: TRBV6-1; J gene: TRBJ1-1; D gene: NA